The 27 T cell receptor beta chains below all came from one sample that was sequenced in a study of kidney transplant recipient with SARS-CoV-2 infection. TCRdb re-called the reads with MiXCR, one entry per CDR3 protein. The table lists under 250,000 distinct CDR3 sequences, 25% to 35% of them singletons. This specimen was a blood sample, taken at baseline and between days 110 and 120 from a kidney transplant recipient. The receptors come from a male patient aged 30 to 40 who had COVID-19 and was a kidney transplant recipient. Some T cells may have originated in the graft donor.

This clonotype was seen ten or more times. The chain uses TRBV28 and TRBJ1-5; 9 nucleotides align to TRBD1. The CDR3 extends over 17 amino acids. Germline CDR1 is MDHEN and CDR2 is SYDVKM. V gave up 6 bases and J gave up 0 bases; unmatched junction bases: 9. The DNA for the CDR3 is TGTGCCAGCAGCCAGACAGGGGGGGGACATAGCAATCAGCCCCAGCATTTT. Amino acid sequence: CASSQTGGGHSNQPQHF.

On this clonotype itself: Relative to the germline gene, one junction end is altered; a read error may explain this. The rearrangement links TRBV4-1 to TRBJ2-4, with TRBD2 identical over 11 bases. This CDR3 spans 14 amino acids. CDR1 and CDR2 (germline): MGHRA, YSYEKL. CDR3 sequence reads: CANSQGLADDIQYF. As DNA, the CDR3 is TGCGCCAACAGCCAGGGACTAGCGGATGACATTCAGTACTTC.

Of note for this clonotype: This sequence may be a read error, since a much larger clone differs from it by one base. This sequence joins TRBV18 and TRBJ2-7; D unresolved. CDR3 length equals 16 residues. Germline V gives CDR1 KGHSH, CDR2 LQKENI. CDR3 residues: CTSSPRAAETSYEQYF. CDR3 coding DNA: TGTACCAGCTCACCACGGGCCGCGGAAACCTCCTACGAGCAGTACTTC.

About this clonotype itself: Just one base apart from a much larger clone, this may be a read error. V usage is TRBV7-1 and J usage is TRBJ1-2; no firm D call. TRBV7-1 is noted as an ORF with a role that remains uncertain. CDR3 size: 17 residues. The CDR3 nucleotides read TGTGCCAGCAGCGCACATGGTCACGAGGGAAAGACCTATGGCCACACCTTC. Translating it yields CASSAHGHEGKTYGHTF.

On this clonotype: A read error is possible here, since a much larger clone lies one base away. This chain uses TRBV15 with TRBJ2-6, with TRBD2 matching over 13 bases. Germline V lookup: CDR1 LNHNV, CDR2 YYDKDF (reference sequence). The CDR3 is 16 residues long. The chain's CDR3 is CTTGLAGAGGANVLTF. The CDR3 region has the DNA TGTACCACTGGACTAGCGGGAGCTGGTGGGGCCAACGTCCTGACTTTC.

The table lists this clonotype with many counts. The J gene is TRBJ2-5, the V gene TRBV3-1; no clear D gene. From germline, CDR1 is LGHDT and CDR2 YNNKEL (reference sequence). This CDR3 spans 17 amino acids. V lost 5 bases and J lost 5, with 24 bases in between. The CDR3 reads CASSNVFPISFSETQYF. CDR3 coding DNA: TGTGCCAGCAGCAATGTATTTCCCATTTCTTTCTCTGAGACCCAGTACTTC.

CDR3 residues: CASSYSNYPTSTDTQYF. In nucleotides, the CDR3 is TGTGCCAGCAGTTACTCCAACTATCCTACTAGCACAGATACGCAGTATTTT. This chain uses TRBV6-6 with TRBJ2-3; no clear D. CDR1 is MNHNY, CDR2 SVGAGI, per germline (reference sequence). V gave up 0 bases and J gave up 0 bases, with 13 bases separating them. This CDR3 region has 17 residues.

This clonotype has more than one count but fewer than ten. V gene TRBV19 combines with J gene TRBJ1-6; maybe TRBD1 (5 bases). The CDR3 is 18 amino acids. Per germline, CDR1 LNHDA and CDR2 SQIVND (reference sequence). V was clipped by 5 bases and J by 0 bases, with 17 bases between them. CDR3 residues: CASSVSRGGSSYNSPLHF. Written as DNA, the CDR3 is TGTGCCAGTAGTGTCAGCCGGGGGGGAAGCTCCTATAATTCACCCCTCCACTTT.

This clonotype was seen ten or more times. The V call is TRBV29-1, the J call TRBJ2-3; D perhaps matches TRBD2 (6 bases). Trimming pared 2 bases from V and 10 bases from J, leaving 10 bases between. From germline, CDR1 is SQVTM and CDR2 ANQGSEA. This CDR3 spans 11 amino acids. The CDR3 bases are TGCAGCGTTGAACTAGCGTGGGCGCAGTATTTT. This gives the protein CSVELAWAQYF.

This clonotype was seen many times. The rearrangement joins TRBV5-6 to TRBJ2-7; D is perhaps TRBD1 (5 bases). V was shortened by 0 bases and J by 2 bases, with 9 bases between the two germline ends. The CDR3 covers 14 residues. CDR1 and CDR2 from the germline V gene are SGHDT and YYEEEE. The CDR3 protein is CASSLETEAYEQYF. The CDR3 nucleotides read TGTGCCAGCAGCTTGGAGACAGAAGCCTACGAGCAGTACTTC.

This clonotype was counted at least ten times. The chain recombines TRBV30 with TRBJ2-1; 9 nucleotides align to TRBD2. The CDR3 is made up of 19 amino acids. In germline, CDR1 is GTSNPN, CDR2 SVGIG (reference sequence). J gave up 3 bases and V 7 bases, and 22 bases lay outside the gene matches. DNA for the CDR3: TGTGCCTCCTCGCGGGGGGGCGCGATAAGCGGGTCCCTCTACAATGAGCAGTTCTTC. Residues: CASSRGGAISGSLYNEQFF.

The chain is built from TRBV5-6 and TRBJ2-4; D unresolved. The CDR3 totals 13 residues. The V and J ends lost 0 bases and 10 bases respectively, with 11 bases between them. The germline gives CDR1 SGHDT, CDR2 YYEEEE. DNA for the CDR3: TGTGCCAGCAGCTTGGGGATCCAGGATATTCAGTACTTC. This translates into CASSLGIQDIQYF.

This clonotype was detected ten times or more. The rearrangement joins TRBV6-1 to TRBJ2-2; D call uncertain. CDR3 size: 15 residues. V was pared by 2 bases and J by 7 bases, with 14 bases between. Germline V gene lookup returns CDR1 MNHNS and CDR2 SASEGT. CDR3 nucleotide sequence: TGTGCCAGCAGTGAAAAGGTAGAAGGTGTCGGGGAGCTGTTTTTT. Encoded protein: CASSEKVEGVGELFF.

This clonotype was observed at least ten times. The chain carries TRBV5-3 and TRBJ1-2; D not resolved. TRBV5-3 is reported as an ORF; its role is uncertain. The CDR3 is made up of 16 amino acids. Trimming pared 4 bases from V and 4 bases from J, leaving 20 bases between. The DNA of the CDR3 is TGTGCCAGAAGCCGAACAGTGGTGAGAAAGACCTATGGCTACACCTTC. This translates into CARSRTVVRKTYGYTF.

This clonotype was detected many times. The J gene is TRBJ2-7, the V gene TRBV4-1; the D gene is possibly TRBD2 (7 bases). Germline CDR1 MGHRA, CDR2 YSYEKL. The CDR3 extends over 15 amino acids. The V end lost 2 bases, the J end lost 3 bases, and 14 bases lay between the germline ends. The CDR3 loop is CASSQRRGGGYEQYF. CDR3 in DNA: TGCGCCAGCAGCCAACGTAGGGGGGGAGGCTACGAGCAGTACTTC.

In its sample, this clonotype was seen a few times. The rearrangement links TRBV6-8 to TRBJ2-1; TRBD2 is a possible D gene (5 bases). V shed 8 bases and J shed 2 bases, with 16 bases lying between them. Per the germline V gene, CDR1 is MNHGY and CDR2 is SAAAGT. This CDR3 spans 15 amino acids. The CDR3 is CASLIGPAAYNEQFF. The CDR3 DNA follows: TGTGCCAGCCTGATAGGACCAGCGGCCTACAATGAGCAGTTCTTC.

The chain carries TRBV6-2 or TRBV6-3 and TRBJ1-2; no clear D gene. This CDR3 is 17 amino acids long. Looked up from germline, CDR1 is MNHEY and CDR2 is SVGEGT. V shed 5 bases and J shed 4 bases, with 23 bases lying between them. The CDR3 nucleotides read TGTGCCAGCAGTGGCAAGTTCTGCATCGGGAAGGCCTATGGCTACACCTTC. Translated, it gives CASSGKFCIGKAYGYTF.

On this clonotype: Just one base apart from a much larger clone, this may be a read error. The rearrangement joins TRBV5-4 to TRBJ2-7, with D possibly being TRBD2 (5 bases). CDR1 is SGHNT, CDR2 YYREEE, per germline (reference sequence). The CDR3 spans 15 residues. V lost 1 base and J lost 1, with 12 bases in between. CDR3 coding DNA: TGTGCCAGCAGCTTGTTCCCTAGCATGTCCTACGAGCAGTACTTC. Protein: CASSLFPSMSYEQYF.

This clonotype was observed a handful of times. The rearrangement links TRBV18 to TRBJ2-3; D is unclear. V was cut by 3 bases and J by 2 bases, with 12 bases left in between. Germline V gene lookup returns CDR1 KGHSH and CDR2 LQKENI. This CDR3 spans 15 amino acids. The CDR3 sequence is CASSPDETYTDTQYF. DNA of the CDR3: TGTGCCAGCTCACCCGACGAGACCTACACAGATACGCAGTATTTT.

The sample holds many counts of this clonotype. V is TRBV6-4 and J is TRBJ2-1; no definite D call. The V and J ends lost 0 bases and 3 bases respectively, with 3 bases between them. The CDR3 spans 13 residues. CDR1 is MRHNA and CDR2 is SNTAGT in the germline V gene. The CDR3 is CASSDSDYNEQFF. CDR3 sequence (DNA): TGTGCCAGCAGTGACTCGGACTACAATGAGCAGTTCTTC.

The table lists this clonotype with a few counts. V is TRBV18 and J is TRBJ2-1; 12 bases are shared with TRBD2. Germline trimming cut 0 bases from V and 8 bases from J; bases unmatched to any gene: 5. Germline V lookup: CDR1 KGHSH, CDR2 LQKENI. The CDR3 runs 16 residues. CDR3 sequence reads: CASSPPGLAGGYEQFF. Here the CDR3 DNA reads TGTGCCAGCTCACCACCGGGTCTAGCGGGAGGGTATGAGCAGTTCTTC.

The table lists this clonotype with many counts. The chain couples TRBV20-1 to TRBJ1-4; TRBD1 matches at 9 bases. This CDR3 contains 14 residues. V lost 6 bases and J lost 7; bases outside the gene matches: 9. Germline V lookup: CDR1 DFQATT, CDR2 SNEGSKA (reference sequence). The CDR3 nucleotides read TGCAGTGCCCCACATATGGGACAGGGTGAAAAACTGTTTTTT. Its translation: CSAPHMGQGEKLFF.

Ten or more counts support this clonotype. This chain connects TRBV10-3 to TRBJ1-4, with D perhaps TRBD1 (6 bases). This CDR3 is built from 13 residues. V shed 2 bases and J shed 8 bases, with 9 bases lying between them. Germline V gene sequence: CDR1 ENHRY, CDR2 SYGVKD. Written as DNA, the CDR3 is TGTGCCATCAGTGAGACCCAGGGGGAAAAACTGTTTTTT. This gives the protein CAISETQGEKLFF.

This clonotype was detected ten times or more. The V gene is TRBV7-6, the J gene TRBJ2-7, with D tentatively TRBD2 (6 bases). Germline V gene data show CDR1 as SGHVS and CDR2 as FNYEAQ. V lost 1 base, J lost 7 bases, and 14 bases lay in between. The CDR3 covers 14 residues. This CDR3 reads CASSLGSQAGEQYF. CDR3 DNA: TGTGCCAGCAGCTTAGGATCACAGGCGGGGGAGCAGTACTTC.

This clonotype has just a few counts. A single base separates this from a much larger clone, so it may be a read error. The chain joins TRBV27 to TRBJ2-7; TRBD1 might be the D (6 bases). Germline V CDR1 and CDR2: MNHEY, SMNVEV (reference sequence). The CDR3 runs 13 residues. The CDR3 spells CASYGQRSFEQYF. The CDR3 DNA reads TGTGCCAGCTACGGACAGAGGTCCTTCGAGCAGTACTTC.

There are many counts of this clonotype. The CDR3 spells CASSLWGARMNTEAFF. The CDR3 nucleotides read TGTGCCAGCAGTTTATGGGGGGCACGCATGAACACTGAAGCTTTCTTT. The V gene is TRBV28, the J gene TRBJ1-1; D is possibly TRBD1 (6 bases). V gave up 0 bases and J gave up 0 bases, with 11 bases separating them. This CDR3 spans 16 amino acids. CDR1 is MDHEN and CDR2 is SYDVKM in the germline V gene.

Ten or more counts support this clonotype. The chain recombines TRBV24-1 with TRBJ2-3; 9 nucleotides agree with TRBD1. CDR1 and CDR2 from the germline V gene are KGHDR and SFDVKD. The ends lost 9 bases at V and 4 bases at J; junction bases unmatched: 10. The CDR3 consists of 15 residues. CDR3 loop: CATSAGTGSPDTQYF. CDR3 nucleotide sequence: TGTGCCACCTCAGCCGGGACAGGGTCGCCAGATACGCAGTATTTT.